The next 6 T cell receptor beta chains were all read from a single sample in a study of Graves' ophthalmopathy and Graves' hyperthyroidism. TCR beta CDR3 amplification used RNA transcripts. HTBI-primed first-round RT-PCR preceded second-round multiplex PCR. TCRdb recomputed calls from the multiplex PCR reads with MiXCR, one row per CDR3 protein. The table records about 210,000 distinct CDR3 sequences, under 30% of them present only once. The sample consisted of peripheral blood. These receptors all stem from a man in his fifties with Graves' ophthalmopathy.

The gene calls are TRBV11-1 and TRBJ2-5; D may be TRBD2 (5 bases). Germline lookup yields CDR1 SGHAT and CDR2 FQDESV (reference sequence). Trimming took 0 bases from V and 10 from J, leaving 12 bases between them. CDR3 length: 13 residues. CDR3 in amino acids: CASSLAELGDQYF. The DNA for the CDR3 is TGTGCCAGCAGCTTAGCGGAACTAGGAGACCAGTACTTC. Supplemented by reference TRBV11-1 and TRBJ2-5, the full variable domain reads EAEVAQSPRYKITEKSQAVAFWCDPISGHATLYWYRQILGQGPELLVQFQDESVVDDSQLPKDRFSAERLKGVDSTLKIQPAELGDSAMYLCASSLAELGDQYFGPGTRLLVL.

Turning to this clonotype: A clone one base away is much larger, so this may be a read error. The chain is built from TRBV12-3 or TRBV12-4 and TRBJ1-2, with 7 positions matching TRBD1. V was pared by 6 bases and J by 2 bases, with 3 bases of the junction left unmatched. The CDR3 is made up of 13 amino acids. For the CDR3, the DNA is TGTGCCAGCAGCAAGGGACAGAACTATGGCTACACCTTC. Amino acids: CASSKGQNYGYTF.

This clonotype came up many times. The chain combines TRBV10-3 with TRBJ1-2; D not certain. Per the germline V gene, CDR1 is ENHRY and CDR2 is SYGVKD. The CDR3 totals 15 residues. Trimming left V 0 bases short and J 9 bases short, with 17 bases between. The CDR3 sequence: CAISESLESGRSYTF. For the CDR3, the DNA is TGTGCCATCAGTGAGTCGTTGGAGAGCGGGAGGAGCTACACCTTC.

The CDR3 protein is CASSETGRNTIYF. In DNA, the CDR3 is TGTGCCAGCAGTGAGACAGGGAGAAACACCATATATTTT. The chain joins TRBV12-3 or TRBV12-4 to TRBJ1-3, with 7 nucleotides matching TRBD1. The ends lost 5 bases at V and 5 bases at J; junction bases unmatched: 3. There are 13 residues in the CDR3.

This clonotype has at least ten counts. The chain couples TRBV18 to TRBJ2-5; D tentatively fits TRBD1 or TRBD2 (5 bases each). V lost 5 bases and J 10 bases, leaving 20 bases between the germline ends. The germline V gene has CDR1 KGHSH and CDR2 LQKENI. CDR3 size: 14 residues. The CDR3 nucleotides read TGTGCCAGCTCAAGCCGGGACCGAGATACGGGCCAGTACTTC. Protein product: CASSSRDRDTGQYF.

This clonotype was seen repeatedly, ten times or more. The gene calls are TRBV7-2 and TRBJ1-3; 7 nucleotides line up with TRBD1. V trimming: 5 bases; J trimming: 4 bases; junction bases outside the gene matches: 5. Germline assignment: CDR1 SGHTA and CDR2 FQGNSA. The CDR3 contains 14 residues. Written as DNA, the CDR3 is TGTGCCAGCAGCCAGGGACAGACAGGAAACACCATATATTTT. Protein product: CASSQGQTGNTIYF. Full variable domain (rest looked up from reference TRBV7-2 and TRBJ1-3): GAGVSQSPSNKVTEKGKDVELRCDPISGHTALYWYRQSLGQGLEFLIYFQGNSAPDKSGLPSDRFSAERTGGSVSTLTIQRTQQEDSAVYLCASSQGQTGNTIYFGEGSWLTVV.